This TCR beta chain came from a study of patients with pleural tuberculosis. This clonotype was seen more than once but under ten times. With V trimmed by 5 bases and J by 5 bases, 4 bases remained unmatched. The CDR3 contains 13 residues. Germline V gene data show CDR1 as SGHRS and CDR2 as YFSETQ. TCRdb passed the reads through MiXCR, listing each CDR3 protein once. The sample carries around 50,000 distinct CDR3 sequences, around 7% recorded once. This TCR came from a human donor with pleural tuberculosis. The V call is TRBV5-1, the J call TRBJ1-2; 9 positions match TRBD1. The CDR3 bases are TGCGCCAGCAGACGGACAGGGGCGTATGGCTACACCTTC. Translation gives CASRRTGAYGYTF.